The clone carrying this T cell receptor beta chain has a handful of counts. Its antigen is not identified. The data were taken from a study of shared clonotypes between healthy human individuals. Study-wide results and limits: Blood alone was sampled, and tissue repertoires likely differ.

The protocol was immunoSEQ multiplex PCR, while the TCRdb copy is restricted to in-frame clones and leaves out a portion. This table has roughly 700,000 clones, about 90% appearing once. The sequencing sample was made of memory CD8+ T cells from PBMCs. Stated subset: CD45RO+ cells pooled with CCR7-negative TemRA cells. The receptor was derived from a man younger than 35 in good health. Some clones in this sample may be carry-over from other donors' samples.

The CDR3 spells CASSDRHTYYGYTF. In DNA, the CDR3 is TGTGCCAGCAGTGACCGACACACCTACTATGGCTACACCTTC. The chain uses TRBV6-1 and TRBJ1-2; D gene uncertain. The germline V gene has CDR1 MNHNS and CDR2 SASEGT. The CDR3 covers 14 residues. The ends were cut back, 3 bases at V and 3 bases at J, with 11 bases in the middle.